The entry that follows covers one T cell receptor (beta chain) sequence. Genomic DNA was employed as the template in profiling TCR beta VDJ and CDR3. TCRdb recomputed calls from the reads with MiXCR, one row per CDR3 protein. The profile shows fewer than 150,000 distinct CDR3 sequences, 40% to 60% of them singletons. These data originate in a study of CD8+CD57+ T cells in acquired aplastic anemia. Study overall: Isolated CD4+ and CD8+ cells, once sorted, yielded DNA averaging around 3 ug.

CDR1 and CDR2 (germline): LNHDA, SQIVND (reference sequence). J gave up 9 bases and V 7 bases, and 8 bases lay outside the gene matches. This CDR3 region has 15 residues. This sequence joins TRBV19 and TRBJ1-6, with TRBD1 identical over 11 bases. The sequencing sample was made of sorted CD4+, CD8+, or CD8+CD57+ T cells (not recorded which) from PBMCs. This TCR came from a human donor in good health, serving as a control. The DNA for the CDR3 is TGTGCCAGTACGGCGGGACAGGGGGTCGGTTCACCCCTCCACTTT. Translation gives CASTAGQGVGSPLHF.